These T cell receptor beta chains were read from a single sample in a study of blood T cell repertoires in COVID-19. Profiled with immunoSEQ multiplex PCR; TCRdb holds only in-frame clones, not every one. There are about 260,000 clones in the sample; 80% to 90% occur only once, and approximately 1.6% lies in the top ten. The sample was peripheral blood. All receptors come from a woman between 40 and 55 years old who had recovered from COVID-19. Both conserved end residues are part of each CDR3. The order of the fields is D gene, J gene, CDR3 length, clone size, V gene, CDR3 protein, CDR3 DNA. The D gene is left open where the match is weak. Clone size is stated in some rows and not others, as once, few, many or a class when expanded.

D gene: TRBD1; J gene: TRBJ1-1; CDR3 length: 15; clone size: .; V gene: TRBV27; CDR3 protein: CASSSPGQGAIEAFF; CDR3 DNA: TGTGCCAGCAGTTCCCCGGGACAGGGGGCAATTGAAGCTTTCTTT
D gene: .; J gene: TRBJ1-2; CDR3 length: 15; clone size: .; V gene: TRBV7-9; CDR3 protein: CASSLSTGSFYGYTF; CDR3 DNA: TGTGCCAGCAGCTTAAGCACAGGGTCGTTTTATGGCTACACCTTC
D gene: .; J gene: TRBJ2-7; CDR3 length: 15; clone size: .; V gene: TRBV4-1; CDR3 protein: CASSQVGGFSYEQYF; CDR3 DNA: TGCGCCAGCAGCCAAGTTGGGGGGTTTTCCTACGAGCAGTACTTC
D gene: .; J gene: TRBJ2-7; CDR3 length: 14; clone size: .; V gene: TRBV9; CDR3 protein: CASSVGSRGPSLYF; CDR3 DNA: TGTGCCAGCAGCGTAGGCTCCAGAGGGCCGTCGCTTTACTTC
D gene: TRBD1; J gene: TRBJ2-5; CDR3 length: 15; clone size: .; V gene: TRBV5-6; CDR3 protein: CASSGTGQGEETQYF; CDR3 DNA: TGTGCCAGCAGCGGTACGGGACAGGGCGAAGAGACCCAGTACTTC
D gene: TRBD2; J gene: TRBJ2-1; CDR3 length: 19; clone size: .; V gene: TRBV7-2; CDR3 protein: CASSLVLAGEGDAGNEQFF; CDR3 DNA: TGTGCCAGCAGCTTAGTATTAGCGGGGGAGGGGGACGCCGGCAATGAGCAGTTCTTC
D gene: TRBD1; J gene: TRBJ1-5; CDR3 length: 11; clone size: .; V gene: TRBV30; CDR3 protein: CAWSGGGPQHF; CDR3 DNA: TGTGCCTGGTCAGGGGGAGGGCCCCAGCATTTT
D gene: .; J gene: TRBJ1-2; CDR3 length: 14; clone size: .; V gene: TRBV2; CDR3 protein: CASRWGPSGYGYTF; CDR3 DNA: TGTGCCAGCAGGTGGGGCCCTTCGGGCTATGGCTACACCTTC
D gene: .; J gene: TRBJ2-3; CDR3 length: 20; clone size: .; V gene: TRBV19; CDR3 protein: CASSNRPRRDRRGGTDTQYF; CDR3 DNA: TGTGCCAGTAGCAATCGGCCGCGCCGGGACCGGCGGGGAGGCACAGATACGCAGTATTTT
D gene: TRBD1; J gene: TRBJ1-2; CDR3 length: 17; clone size: .; V gene: TRBV18; CDR3 protein: CASSPSGTGLLIDGYTF; CDR3 DNA: TGTGCCAGCTCACCGTCCGGGACAGGGCTTCTTATTGATGGCTACACCTTC
D gene: .; J gene: TRBJ2-2; CDR3 length: 16; clone size: .; V gene: TRBV25-1; CDR3 protein: CASSRPRQGNTGELFF; CDR3 DNA: TGTGCCAGCAGTAGACCGAGGCAGGGGAACACCGGGGAGCTGTTTTTT
D gene: .; J gene: TRBJ2-1; CDR3 length: 20; clone size: .; V gene: TRBV19; CDR3 protein: CASSFLGQRTISSSYNEQFF; CDR3 DNA: TGTGCCAGTAGTTTCTTAGGACAGCGGACCATTTCAAGCTCCTACAATGAGCAGTTCTTC
D gene: TRBD2; J gene: TRBJ2-1; CDR3 length: 17; clone size: few; V gene: TRBV4-1; CDR3 protein: CASSPAAGGASIHEQFF; CDR3 DNA: TGCGCCAGCAGCCCGGCCGCGGGGGGGGCGTCCATCCATGAGCAGTTCTTC
D gene: .; J gene: TRBJ2-4; CDR3 length: 15; clone size: .; V gene: TRBV5-8; CDR3 protein: CASSEFRAPKNIQYF; CDR3 DNA: TGTGCCAGCAGCGAATTCAGGGCTCCCAAAAACATTCAGTACTTC
D gene: .; J gene: TRBJ1-6; CDR3 length: 13; clone size: .; V gene: TRBV6-5; CDR3 protein: CATSTGGIRSLHF; CDR3 DNA: TGTGCCACTTCCACCGGGGGGATCCGATCCCTCCACTTT
D gene: .; J gene: TRBJ1-4; CDR3 length: 16; clone size: .; V gene: TRBV18; CDR3 protein: CASSRSTGNWNEKLFF; CDR3 DNA: TGTGCCAGCTCACGATCAACAGGGAACTGGAATGAAAAACTGTTTTTT
D gene: TRBD2; J gene: TRBJ2-1; CDR3 length: 14; clone size: .; V gene: TRBV5-1; CDR3 protein: CASSPRAGSGEQFF; CDR3 DNA: TGCGCCAGCAGCCCTAGAGCGGGGTCGGGTGAGCAGTTCTTC
D gene: .; J gene: TRBJ2-3; CDR3 length: 13; clone size: .; V gene: TRBV4-1; CDR3 protein: CASSQARTDTQYF; CDR3 DNA: TGCGCCAGCAGCCAAGCGCGGACAGATACGCAGTATTTT
D gene: .; J gene: TRBJ1-3; CDR3 length: 14; clone size: .; V gene: TRBV6-6; CDR3 protein: CASSFLLSGNTIYF; CDR3 DNA: TGTGCCAGCAGTTTCTTATTATCTGGAAACACCATATATTTT
D gene: .; J gene: TRBJ1-1; CDR3 length: 16; clone size: .; V gene: TRBV11-2; CDR3 protein: CASSPLSWTLNTEAFF; CDR3 DNA: TGTGCCAGCAGCCCATTGAGTTGGACACTGAACACTGAAGCTTTCTTT
D gene: .; J gene: TRBJ2-1; CDR3 length: 14; clone size: .; V gene: TRBV5-1; CDR3 protein: CASSLEVSYNEQFF; CDR3 DNA: TGCGCCAGCAGCTTAGAGGTCTCCTACAATGAGCAGTTCTTC
D gene: TRBD1; J gene: TRBJ1-2; CDR3 length: 13; clone size: .; V gene: TRBV6-6; CDR3 protein: CASSYSATGGYTF; CDR3 DNA: TGTGCCAGCAGTTACTCAGCGACAGGGGGCTACACCTTC
D gene: TRBD1; J gene: TRBJ2-3; CDR3 length: 15; clone size: once; V gene: TRBV15; CDR3 protein: CATSRLDRVADTQYF; CDR3 DNA: TGTGCCACCAGCAGGTTGGACAGGGTGGCAGATACGCAGTATTTT
D gene: .; J gene: TRBJ2-1; CDR3 length: 17; clone size: .; V gene: TRBV5-1; CDR3 protein: CASRERGSAGGYNEQFF; CDR3 DNA: TGCGCCAGCAGGGAAAGAGGATCGGCCGGCGGGTACAATGAGCAGTTCTTC
D gene: TRBD1; J gene: TRBJ1-2; CDR3 length: 13; clone size: once; V gene: TRBV9; CDR3 protein: CASSSGQNYGYTF; CDR3 DNA: TGTGCCAGCAGCTCGGGACAGAACTATGGCTACACCTTC
D gene: TRBD2; J gene: TRBJ2-7; CDR3 length: 16; clone size: .; V gene: TRBV7-8; CDR3 protein: CASSLALAGTSREQYF; CDR3 DNA: TGTGCCAGCAGCTTAGCGCTAGCGGGAACTTCCCGCGAGCAGTACTTC
D gene: .; J gene: TRBJ2-7; CDR3 length: 15; clone size: .; V gene: TRBV7-6; CDR3 protein: CASSLFQGSTYEQYF; CDR3 DNA: TGTGCCAGCAGCTTATTCCAGGGATCGACCTACGAGCAGTACTTC
D gene: TRBD1; J gene: TRBJ1-4; CDR3 length: 15; clone size: .; V gene: TRBV5-1; CDR3 protein: CASSSQGQGGEKLFF; CDR3 DNA: TGCGCCAGCAGCTCACAGGGACAGGGGGGTGAAAAACTGTTTTTT
D gene: TRBD1; J gene: TRBJ1-4; CDR3 length: 14; clone size: .; V gene: TRBV5-1; CDR3 protein: CASRRPGGGEKLFF; CDR3 DNA: TGCGCCAGCAGGCGACCAGGGGGAGGTGAAAAACTGTTTTTT
D gene: TRBD1; J gene: TRBJ1-6; CDR3 length: 16; clone size: .; V gene: TRBV11-2; CDR3 protein: CASSRDSRYVFQPLHF; CDR3 DNA: TGTGCCAGCAGCCGGGACAGTCGTTATGTCTTTCAACCCCTCCACTTT
D gene: .; J gene: TRBJ1-3; CDR3 length: 16; clone size: .; V gene: TRBV15; CDR3 protein: CATSRDLAISGNTIYF; CDR3 DNA: TGTGCCACCAGCAGAGATCTAGCTATCTCTGGAAACACCATATATTTT